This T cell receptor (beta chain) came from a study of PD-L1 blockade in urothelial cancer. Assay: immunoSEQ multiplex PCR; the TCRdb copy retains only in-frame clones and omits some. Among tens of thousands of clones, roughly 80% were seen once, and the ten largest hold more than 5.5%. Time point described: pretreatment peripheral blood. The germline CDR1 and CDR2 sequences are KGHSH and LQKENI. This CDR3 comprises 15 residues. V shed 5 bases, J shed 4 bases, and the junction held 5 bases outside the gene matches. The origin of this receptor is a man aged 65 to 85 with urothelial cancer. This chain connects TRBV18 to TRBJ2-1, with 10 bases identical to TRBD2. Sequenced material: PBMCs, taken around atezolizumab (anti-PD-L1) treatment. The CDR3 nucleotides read TGTGCCAGCTCAGCCACTAGCGGGGCTTACAATGAGCAGTTCTTC. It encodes CASSATSGAYNEQFF.